The source of this T cell receptor (beta chain) is a study of shared clonotypes between healthy human individuals. Methods used by the authors: Because ImmunoSEQ provided only junction sequences with no quality scores, the filtering differed. Generated by immunoSEQ multiplex PCR, the TCRdb table keeps only in-frame clones and is missing some. V, J and clone size reflect that table, while D and trimming were determined from the DNA. The sample lists hundreds of thousands of clones, around 78% occurring once. Healthy HIV-negative adults without recent acute infections or vaccinations served as donors. Division of CD4+ cells produced a CD45RA+ naive subset and a CD45RA-negative memory subset. The source is a woman between 25 and 40 years old in good health. The sequenced sample was memory CD4+ T cells sorted from blood. Specified subset: CD45RA-negative fraction.

The DNA for the CDR3 is TGTGCCAGCAGTTCGATGACTAGCGGGGTCCCGGGGACCCAGTACTTC. Translating it yields CASSSMTSGVPGTQYF. The rearrangement links TRBV28 to TRBJ2-5; 11 positions agree with TRBD2. CDR3 length: 16 amino acids. The V gene end was trimmed by 4 bases and the J gene end by 7 bases; junction bases not matched to a gene: 11. CDR1 and CDR2 (germline): MDHEN, SYDVKM.